The T cell receptor beta chain under discussion was sequenced for a study of T cell changes during pregnancy in multiple sclerosis. The V and J ends lost 4 bases and 11 bases respectively, with 19 bases between them. In germline, CDR1 is SNHLY, CDR2 FYNNEI. This CDR3 comprises 14 residues. Clones were read by immunoSEQ multiplex PCR, and TCRdb kept only the in-frame ones, dropping some. The data contain about 40,000 clones, around 94% of them singletons. V usage is TRBV2 and J usage is TRBJ2-3, with D possibly TRBD2 on 6 matching bases. The sequenced sample was peripheral blood, obtained in the third trimester of pregnancy. This receptor was obtained from a female donor with multiple sclerosis, enrolled in a pregnancy study. This CDR3 reads CASSATLTRPGQYF. CDR3 bases: TGTGCCAGCAGTGCTACGTTGACTAGACCGGGGCAGTATTTT.